These 32 T cell receptor beta chains share one sample of origin, sequenced in a study of PD-1 blockade in classical Hodgkin lymphoma. Time point defined: newly diagnosed, previously untreated cHL patient sample. Researchers report purifying CD4+ T cells from thawed PBMCs by magnetic negative selection. Profiled with immunoSEQ multiplex PCR; TCRdb holds only in-frame clones, not every one. The data show around 31,000 clones, with around 89% seen just once and about 0.37% held by the top ten. The sample was CD4+ T cells from blood. These receptors all come from a human donor with classical Hodgkin lymphoma.

V is TRBV9 and J is TRBJ2-3; possible D gene TRBD2, 5 bases. Germline CDR1 is SGDLS and CDR2 is YYNGEE. The CDR3 has 14 amino acids. V shed 1 base and J shed 2 bases, with 8 bases lying between them. Written as DNA, the CDR3 is TGTGCCAGCAGCGTATCGGGGTACACAGATACGCAGTATTTT. This translates into CASSVSGYTDTQYF.

This clone was seen only once. This chain uses TRBV6-6 with TRBJ2-3, with D maybe TRBD1 (6 bases). V lost 6 bases and J 0 bases, leaving 10 bases between the germline ends. The CDR3 totals 14 residues. Germline V gene lookup returns CDR1 MNHNY and CDR2 SVGAGI (reference sequence). The CDR3 loop is CASRTQGSTDTQYF. The CDR3, as DNA: TGTGCCAGCAGGACTCAGGGGAGCACAGATACGCAGTATTTT.

This clone occurred once. The chain has TRBV30 and TRBJ2-5; D is ambiguous. V was shortened by 2 bases and J by 3 bases, with 10 bases between the two germline ends. The CDR3 is made up of 13 amino acids. CDR1 is GTSNPN, CDR2 SVGIG, per germline (reference sequence). CDR3 loop: CAWSWGHEETQYF. The CDR3 DNA reads as TGTGCCTGGAGTTGGGGTCATGAAGAGACCCAGTACTTC.

The chain is built from TRBV27 and TRBJ2-5, with 7 bases that match TRBD2. The V gene end was trimmed by 5 bases and the J gene end by 5 bases; junction bases not matched to a gene: 8. Germline CDR1 is MNHEY and CDR2 is SMNVEV (reference sequence). The CDR3 spans 14 residues. For the CDR3, the DNA is TGTGCCAGCAGTCCCGGACTAGTGGGGGAGACCCAGTACTTC. Translated: CASSPGLVGETQYF.

The chain uses TRBV7-7 and TRBJ2-5, with a weak D call TRBD1 (6 bases). Germline CDR1 and CDR2: SSHAT and FNYEAQ (reference sequence). The CDR3 sequence is 15 residues long. V lost 1 base and J 2 bases, leaving 11 bases between the germline ends. The CDR3 loop is CASSLVGQGQETQYF. Written as DNA, the CDR3 is TGTGCCAGCAGCTTAGTGGGGCAGGGGCAAGAGACCCAGTACTTC.

This sequence joins TRBV28 and TRBJ2-7; D possibly matches TRBD1 or TRBD2 (6 bases each). The CDR3 is 14 amino acids. Germline CDR1 MDHEN, CDR2 SYDVKM. The V end was cut by 8 bases, the J end by 2 bases, with 16 bases between. The CDR3 DNA follows: TGTGCCAGCGGGGGGCAGGCGAGGGCCTACGAGCAGTACTTC. Amino acid sequence: CASGGQARAYEQYF.

This clone turned up a few times. The chain recombines TRBV5-1 with TRBJ2-3; no reliable D call. The germline CDR1 and CDR2 sequences are SGHRS and YFSETQ. This CDR3 is built from 15 residues. Trimming left V 0 bases short and J 0 bases short, with 8 bases between. As DNA, the CDR3 is TGCGCCAGCAGCTTGGTTCCCTTTAGCACAGATACGCAGTATTTT. Its translation is CASSLVPFSTDTQYF.

V is TRBV19 and J is TRBJ2-3; tentative D call: TRBD2 (6 bases). This CDR3 contains 15 residues. Germline CDR1 reads LNHDA; CDR2 reads SQIVND (reference sequence). V was trimmed by 5 bases and J by 0 bases, leaving 12 bases between them. The CDR3 DNA is TGTGCCAGTAGTTTGATTAGCGGAAGCACAGATACGCAGTATTTT. Its protein is CASSLISGSTDTQYF.

This clone was counted a single time. The genes are TRBV10-3 and TRBJ2-4, with D perhaps TRBD1 (7 bases). Germline-derived CDR1 and CDR2 are ENHRY and SYGVKD. This CDR3 region has 14 residues. V lost 5 bases, J lost 1 base, and 9 bases lay in between. CDR3 coding DNA: TGTGCCATCAGTTCAGGGGGGGCCAAAAACATTCAGTACTTC. Its translation is CAISSGGAKNIQYF.

The chain combines TRBV9 with TRBJ2-1; 8 bases line up with TRBD2. Germline V gene lookup returns CDR1 SGDLS and CDR2 YYNGEE. This CDR3 comprises 15 residues. V trimming: 0 bases; J trimming: 6 bases; junction bases outside the gene matches: 5. CDR3 nucleotides: TGTGCCAGCAGCGTAGGAGGGACTAGTACCAATGAGCAGTTCTTC. This encodes CASSVGGTSTNEQFF. Full variable domain (rest looked up from reference TRBV9 and TRBJ2-1): DSGVTQTPKHLITATGQRVTLRCSPRSGDLSVYWYQQSLDQGLQFLIQYYNGEERAKGNILERFSAQQFPDLHSELNLSSLELGDSALYFCASSVGGTSTNEQFFGPGTRLTVL.

This clone was seen only a few times. The J gene is TRBJ1-2, the V gene TRBV29-1, with D possibly being TRBD1 (6 bases). The CDR3 totals 12 residues. The V gene lost 0 bases and the J gene lost 7 bases, with 9 bases spanning the gap. Looked up from germline, CDR1 is SQVTM and CDR2 is ANQGSEA. This CDR3 is CSVEDRGGGYTF. The CDR3 DNA sequence: TGCAGCGTTGAAGACAGGGGTGGTGGCTACACCTTC.

The chain combines TRBV6-6 with TRBJ2-1; D call uncertain. The germline V and J ends were trimmed by 3 bases and 7 bases, with 10 bases remaining between them. The CDR3 consists of 13 residues. Looked up from germline, CDR1 is MNHNY and CDR2 is SVGAGI (reference sequence). The CDR3 here is CASSYPLGNEQFF. CDR3 sequence (DNA): TGTGCCAGCAGTTATCCTCTCGGGAATGAGCAGTTCTTC.

The rearrangement links TRBV4-1 to TRBJ2-3; D not certain. CDR3 length: 13 residues. In germline, CDR1 is MGHRA, CDR2 YSYEKL. Trimming cost V 0 bases and J 6 bases, with 7 bases left between them. The CDR3, as DNA: TGCGCCAGCAGCCAAGATATAGACGATACGCAGTATTTT. It yields the protein CASSQDIDDTQYF.

The CDR3 DNA reads as TGTGCCAGCAGCCTAAGACAGGGGGCGATGGGCACTGAAGCTTTCTTT. Translating it yields CASSLRQGAMGTEAFF. The rearrangement joins TRBV7-2 to TRBJ1-1, with 10 bases aligning to TRBD1. This CDR3 is built from 16 residues. The V gene's germline CDR1 is SGHTA and CDR2 FQGNSA. Germline trimming cut 5 bases from V and 4 bases from J; bases unmatched to any gene: 10.

The sample holds a few counts of this clone. The rearrangement links TRBV10-3 to TRBJ1-5; 8 nucleotides align to TRBD1. The CDR3 sequence is 13 residues long. The germline CDR1 and CDR2 sequences are ENHRY and SYGVKD. V shed 5 bases, J shed 5 bases, and the junction held 2 bases outside the gene matches. The CDR3 sequence: CAISPGQDQPQHF. For the CDR3, the DNA is TGTGCCATCAGTCCGGGACAGGATCAGCCCCAGCATTTT.

The CDR3 protein is CASSPGQGNYGYTF. The CDR3 DNA follows: TGTGCCAGCTCACCGGGACAGGGAAACTATGGCTACACCTTC. J is TRBJ1-2 and V is TRBV18; 9 bases match TRBD1. Germline loops: CDR1 KGHSH, CDR2 LQKENI. The V and J ends lost 3 bases and 2 bases, in that order; junction bases with no gene match: 1. The CDR3 spans 14 residues.

The chain combines TRBV5-6 with TRBJ1-6; 7 bases align to TRBD1. Germline CDR1 reads SGHDT; CDR2 reads YYEEEE. V was clipped by 3 bases and J by 9 bases; unmatched bases: 9. The CDR3 sequence is 15 residues long. The CDR3 reads CASSWDSGAASPLHF. DNA for the CDR3: TGTGCCAGCAGCTGGGACAGCGGAGCCGCTTCACCCCTCCACTTT.

CDR3 residues: CASSSGQGHTYNEQFF. CDR3 bases: TGCGCCAGCAGCTCGGGACAGGGACATACCTACAATGAGCAGTTCTTC. The V gene is TRBV5-1, the J gene TRBJ2-1, with TRBD1 matching over 9 bases. Germline assignment: CDR1 SGHRS and CDR2 YFSETQ. V dropped 3 bases and J dropped 2; count of bases not matched to a gene: 6. The CDR3 contains 16 residues.

The V and J genes are TRBV7-9 and TRBJ2-7; perhaps TRBD2 as D (6 bases). CDR3 length equals 14 residues. V gave up 4 bases and J gave up 1 base, with 11 bases separating them. The germline gives CDR1 SEHNR, CDR2 FQNEAQ (reference sequence). The CDR3 DNA sequence: TGTGCCAGCAGCTCCATGACTAGTTCCTACGAGCAGTACTTC. Translating gives CASSSMTSSYEQYF.

This clone was seen a single time. V is TRBV19 and J is TRBJ2-5; D call uncertain. V dropped 5 bases and J dropped 5 bases, with 15 bases sitting between them. Germline V gene sequence: CDR1 LNHDA, CDR2 SQIVND (reference sequence). The CDR3 contains 14 residues. The CDR3 nucleotides are TGTGCCAGTAGTCCCCTCGCCGGCCTGGAGACCCAGTACTTC. It yields the protein CASSPLAGLETQYF.

As for this clone: The sample carries other DNA sequences with the same CDR3. The rearrangement links TRBV5-6 to TRBJ2-7; no clear D gene. This CDR3 has 12 amino acids. Trimming left V 4 bases short and J 6 bases short, with 11 bases between. In germline, CDR1 is SGHDT, CDR2 YYEEEE. This CDR3 is CASSTHLGEQYF. The CDR3 coding sequence is TGTGCCAGCAGCACCCATTTGGGCGAGCAGTACTTC.

This sequence joins TRBV30 and TRBJ2-3; 9 nucleotides agree with TRBD1. This CDR3 region has 15 residues. The trim removed 4 bases at V and 3 bases at J, leaving 8 bases unmatched. In germline, CDR1 is GTSNPN, CDR2 SVGIG (reference sequence). CDR3: CAWTKTGQGTDTQYF. The CDR3 DNA is TGTGCCTGGACCAAAACAGGACAGGGGACAGATACGCAGTATTTT.

The chain uses TRBV11-3 and TRBJ2-3; D may be TRBD1 (5 bases). Germline V gene data show CDR1 as SGHNT and CDR2 as YENEEA. The CDR3 is 14 amino acids. Trimming took off 1 base at V and 2 bases at J, with 7 bases between the two ends. CDR3 in amino acids: CASSLGRATDTQYF. CDR3 bases: TGTGCCAGCAGCTTAGGCAGGGCCACAGATACGCAGTATTTT. Full variable domain (outside the CDR3, taken from reference TRBV11-3 and TRBJ2-3): EAGVVQSPRYKIIEKKQPVAFWCNPISGHNTLYWYLQNLGQGPELLIRYENEEAVDDSQLPKDRFSAERLKGVDSTLKIQPAELGDSAVYLCASSLGRATDTQYFGPGTRLTVL.

The chain uses TRBV7-3 and TRBJ1-5; possibly TRBD1 for D (6 bases). V was clipped by 5 bases and J by 5 bases, with 13 bases between them. CDR3 size: 14 residues. The germline V gene has CDR1 SGHTA and CDR2 FQGTGA. Written as DNA, the CDR3 is TGTGCCAGCAGCCCAGCGGCAGGGGATCAGCCCCAGCATTTT. It codes for CASSPAAGDQPQHF.

Only a few counts were recorded for this clone. The chain joins TRBV7-3 to TRBJ1-1, with 10 positions matching TRBD1. The germline V gene encodes CDR1 SGHTA and CDR2 FQGTGA. The CDR3 has 14 residues. V shed 7 bases, J shed 6 bases, and the junction held 8 bases outside the gene matches. CDR3 loop: CASNSGTGESEAFF. The CDR3 DNA reads TGTGCCAGCAACAGCGGGACAGGGGAGTCTGAAGCTTTCTTT.

The rearrangement uses TRBV28 and TRBJ2-3; possible D gene TRBD2, 5 bases. With 2 bases removed from V and 4 bases from J, the gap between germline ends came to 19 bases. CDR1 is MDHEN, CDR2 SYDVKM, per germline. The CDR3 consists of 17 residues. The CDR3 coding sequence is TGTGCCAGCAGTTTACGGGTTGCGGGTACTTTTGCAGATACGCAGTATTTT. Translation: CASSLRVAGTFADTQYF. The variable domain in full, with the rest retrieved from reference TRBV28 and TRBJ2-3, is DVKVTQSSRYLVKRTGEKVFLECVQDMDHENMFWYRQDPGLGLRLIYFSYDVKMKEKGDIPEGYSVSREKKERFSLILESASTNQTSMYLCASSLRVAGTFADTQYFGPGTRLTVL.

CDR3 residues: CASAPGGSNQPQHF. The CDR3 DNA reads as TGTGCCAGCGCCCCAGGGGGCAGTAATCAGCCCCAGCATTTT. The rearrangement uses TRBV28 and TRBJ1-5; 8 nucleotides line up with TRBD1. The CDR3 covers 14 residues. From germline, CDR1 is MDHEN and CDR2 SYDVKM. J gave up 4 bases and V 8 bases, and 7 bases lay outside the gene matches.

This clone occurred once. The chain has TRBV29-1 and TRBJ2-5; D is possibly TRBD1 (5 bases). V dropped 1 base and J dropped 5 bases, with 11 bases sitting between them. This CDR3 is 13 amino acids long. CDR1 is SQVTM, CDR2 ANQGSEA, per germline. The CDR3 DNA reads TGCAGCGTTGAAGGCCAGGGTATGGAGACCCAGTACTTC. This codes for CSVEGQGMETQYF.

Remarks on this clone: One junction end does not reproduce the germline sequence, and a read error may be involved. At the DNA level, this CDR3 is encoded by other sequences in the same sample as well. The rearrangement joins TRBV6-5 to TRBJ1-4; the D gene is possibly TRBD1 (5 bases). This CDR3 has 15 residues. Germline CDR1 MNHEY, CDR2 SVGAGI. The CDR3 is CASGTLITVGEKLFF. The CDR3 DNA sequence: TGTGCCAGCGGGACTTTGATTACAGTTGGTGAAAAACTGTTCTTT.

The CDR3 DNA follows: TGCGCCAGCAGCAACATACTAGCGGGGCCTTCCTACGAGCAGTACTTC. Its translation is CASSNILAGPSYEQYF. The rearrangement uses TRBV5-1 and TRBJ2-7; 10 bases fit TRBD2. CDR3 length equals 16 residues. V gave up 4 bases and J gave up 1 base; unmatched junction bases: 8. The germline gives CDR1 SGHRS, CDR2 YFSETQ.

The chain employs TRBV7-2 and TRBJ2-7; 10 bases match TRBD2. Germline CDR1 SGHTA, CDR2 FQGNSA. This CDR3 is built from 15 residues. J was trimmed by 1 base and V by 1 base; bases with no gene match: 1. The DNA for the CDR3 is TGTGCCAGCAGCTTAGTAGCGGGAGGATCCTACGAGCAGTACTTC. Translated, it gives CASSLVAGGSYEQYF.

This clone was counted a single time. The chain employs TRBV2 and TRBJ2-3, with 12 positions matching TRBD2. Unmatched junction bases numbered 9, after V lost 2 bases and J lost 6 bases. Germline V lookup: CDR1 SNHLY, CDR2 FYNNEI. The length of the CDR3 is 17 residues. The CDR3 loop is CASSEQASGRAGDTQYF. The CDR3 DNA is TGTGCCAGCAGTGAACAGGCTAGCGGGAGGGCCGGTGATACGCAGTATTTT.